One and the same sample provided the 27 T cell receptor beta chains below, sequenced in a study of T cells in localized non-small cell lung cancer. Some clones are missing from TCRdb's copy, which holds only in-frame ones; the method was immunoSEQ multiplex PCR. Among around 2,200 clones listed, more than 30% were seen once. Sequencing used normal lung tissue next to the tumor, obtained before any cancer treatment. The receptors shown here come from a male donor at least 60 years old with stage I squamous cell lung carcinoma.

This sequence joins TRBV10-2 and TRBJ2-3; 13 nucleotides align to TRBD2. The CDR3 length is 18 residues. V dropped 2 bases and J dropped 3; count of bases not matched to a gene: 8. Germline V gene data show CDR1 as WSHSY and CDR2 as SAAADI. The CDR3 loop reads CASSEPWRTSGGTDTQYF. The DNA of the CDR3 is TGCGCCAGCAGTGAGCCCTGGCGGACTAGCGGGGGAACAGATACGCAGTATTTT.

The chain links TRBV9 to TRBJ2-1, with TRBD2 matching over 8 bases. The CDR3 is 14 amino acids. The germline V gene has CDR1 SGDLS and CDR2 YYNGEE. V gave up 0 bases and J gave up 9 bases; unmatched junction bases: 5. This CDR3 reads CASSVAEGTSEQFF. CDR3 DNA sequence: TGTGCCAGCAGCGTAGCCGAAGGGACTAGTGAGCAGTTCTTC. The whole variable domain, remainder taken from reference TRBV9 and TRBJ2-1, is DSGVTQTPKHLITATGQRVTLRCSPRSGDLSVYWYQQSLDQGLQFLIQYYNGEERAKGNILERFSAQQFPDLHSELNLSSLELGDSALYFCASSVAEGTSEQFFGPGTRLTVL.

This clone showed up just a few times. V is TRBV28 and J is TRBJ1-5; D is uncertain. V dropped 3 bases and J dropped 5 bases, with 11 bases sitting between them. In germline, CDR1 is MDHEN, CDR2 SYDVKM. The CDR3 runs to 14 residues. The CDR3 DNA reads as TGTGCCAGCAGTTTTCAGGTCGGTGATCAGCCCCAGCATTTT. Translation gives CASSFQVGDQPQHF.

By share of the sample, this clone is medium-sized. V is TRBV11-3 and J is TRBJ2-1, with D possibly TRBD2 on 5 matching bases. CDR3 length: 16 residues. Germline loops: CDR1 SGHNT, CDR2 YENEEA. Trimming pared 5 bases from V and 8 bases from J, leaving 22 bases between. CDR3 residues: CASSLRGDGRIDEQFF. The DNA for the CDR3 is TGTGCCAGCAGCCTTCGGGGTGACGGGCGAATAGATGAGCAGTTCTTC.

The chain has TRBV14 and TRBJ2-7; perhaps TRBD1 as D (6 bases). The germline V and J ends were trimmed by 8 bases and 3 bases, with 20 bases remaining between them. The CDR3 extends over 15 amino acids. Germline-derived CDR1 and CDR2 are SGHDN and FVKESK. CDR3 protein: CASSQKTGSLYEQYF. The CDR3 DNA is TGTGCCAGCTCCCAAAAAACAGGGTCACTCTACGAGCAGTACTTC.

The chain has TRBV19 and TRBJ1-2, with TRBD1 matching 11 bases. The J segment lost 5 bases and the V segment lost 5 bases, leaving 7 bases of the junction unmatched. The CDR3 spans 15 residues. Per the germline V gene, CDR1 is LNHDA and CDR2 is SQIVND (reference sequence). The CDR3 DNA is TGTGCCAGTAGTTCCAGTCGGGACAGGGGGTATGGCTACACCTTC. Translating gives CASSSSRDRGYGYTF.

This clone is medium-sized (0.01 to 0.1%). This chain joins TRBV28 and TRBJ2-5; 9 bases match TRBD1. The CDR3 runs 16 residues. Trimming took 4 bases from V and 5 from J; bases not matched to a gene: 11. Germline CDR1 MDHEN, CDR2 SYDVKM. CDR3 sequence: CASSYLGTGIQETQYF. CDR3 DNA sequence: TGTGCCAGCAGTTACCTAGGGACAGGGATTCAGGAGACCCAGTACTTC.

Judged by abundance, this clone is medium-sized (0.01 to 0.1%). The rearrangement links TRBV6-8 to TRBJ1-5, with TRBD1 matching 8 bases. CDR1 MNHGY and CDR2 SAAAGT come from the germline V gene. The CDR3 sequence is 15 residues long. The ends lost 4 bases at V and 5 bases at J; junction bases unmatched: 7. CDR3 region: CASSSDGTGYQPQHF. DNA of the CDR3: TGTGCCAGCAGTTCCGACGGGACAGGCTATCAGCCCCAGCATTTT.

This clone came up a few times. J is TRBJ2-2 and V is TRBV6-8; D remains unclear. This CDR3 is built from 12 residues. Deletions cut 4 bases from V and 7 bases from J, with 7 bases between. Germline-derived CDR1 and CDR2 are MNHGY and SAAAGT. The CDR3 nucleotides read TGTGCCAGCAGTTTGGGTCTCGGGGAGCTGTTTTTT. Encoded protein: CASSLGLGELFF.

This clone has only a few counts. The chain recombines TRBV5-1 with TRBJ2-2, with TRBD2 matching over 10 bases. The trim removed 3 bases at V and 2 bases at J, leaving 4 bases unmatched. CDR3 length equals 16 residues. Germline CDR1 reads SGHRS; CDR2 reads YFSETQ. The CDR3 DNA is TGCGCCAGCAGCTCTAGCGGGGGCCAAAACACCGGGGAGCTGTTTTTT. It codes for CASSSSGGQNTGELFF.

By frequency in the sample, this clone is large. The chain links TRBV11-3 to TRBJ1-6; unclear D gene. Trimming removed 4 bases from V and 8 bases from J, with 12 bases in between. CDR1 SGHNT and CDR2 YENEEA come from the germline V gene. The CDR3 loop spans 14 amino acids. The CDR3 region has the DNA TGTGCCAGCAGCTCCCTGGGATCGGATTCACCCCTCCACTTT. It translates to CASSSLGSDSPLHF.

This clone was seen only a few times. The chain couples TRBV9 to TRBJ1-1; D is ambiguous. This CDR3 contains 13 residues. V was cut by 8 bases and J by 1 base, with 12 bases left in between. CDR1 and CDR2 from the germline V gene are SGDLS and YYNGEE. The CDR3 here is CASSPLTNTEAFF. CDR3 nucleotide sequence: TGTGCCAGTAGCCCTTTGACGAACACTGAAGCTTTCTTT.

This clone is labeled medium-sized. This rearrangement joins TRBV11-3 to TRBJ2-7; the match to TRBD1 covers 9 bases. The germline gives CDR1 SGHNT, CDR2 YENEEA. This CDR3 region has 15 residues. V gave up 0 bases and J gave up 6 bases; unmatched junction bases: 6. CDR3 in amino acids: CASSLDSGTGTEQYF. The CDR3 DNA is TGTGCCAGCAGCTTAGATTCCGGGACAGGGACCGAGCAGTACTTC. Together with reference TRBV11-3 and TRBJ2-7, the CDR3 gives the full variable domain: EAGVVQSPRYKIIEKKQPVAFWCNPISGHNTLYWYLQNLGQGPELLIRYENEEAVDDSQLPKDRFSAERLKGVDSTLKIQPAELGDSAVYLCASSLDSGTGTEQYFGPGTRLTVT.

This clone has more than one count but fewer than ten. The V and J genes are TRBV11-3 and TRBJ2-3, with TRBD2 matching 16 bases. Unmatched junction bases numbered 8, after V lost 8 bases and J lost 0 bases. The germline V gene has CDR1 SGHNT and CDR2 YENEEA. This CDR3 is 18 amino acids long. The CDR3 region has the DNA TGTGCCAGCCAAGCCGGGACTAGCGGGGGGGTTAGCACAGATACGCAGTATTTT. Its protein product is CASQAGTSGGVSTDTQYF.

This chain links TRBV19 with TRBJ1-6; maybe TRBD1 (5 bases). The length of the CDR3 is 16 residues. V was shortened by 4 bases and J by 7 bases, with 17 bases between the two germline ends. Germline CDR1 is LNHDA and CDR2 is SQIVND (reference sequence). The CDR3 loop is CASSKRPGDGNSPLHF. The CDR3 DNA sequence: TGTGCCAGTAGTAAACGACCGGGGGACGGGAATTCACCCCTCCACTTT.

This clone was seen more than once but under ten times. This rearrangement joins TRBV25-1 to TRBJ2-1, with D possibly TRBD2 on 6 matching bases. Trimming cost V 3 bases and J 8 bases, with 17 bases left between them. This CDR3 comprises 15 residues. Germline CDR1 reads MGHDK; CDR2 reads SYGVNS. CDR3 region: CASSEWGVVGYEQFF. CDR3 nucleotides: TGTGCCAGCAGTGAGTGGGGGGTGGTTGGATATGAGCAGTTCTTC. Using reference TRBV25-1 and TRBJ2-1 for the parts outside the CDR3, the full variable domain is EADIYQTPRYLVIGTGKKITLECSQTMGHDKMYWYQQDPGMELHLIHYSYGVNSTEKGDLSSESTVSRIRTEHFPLTLESARPSHTSQYLCASSEWGVVGYEQFFGPGTRLTVL.

The V and J genes are TRBV11-3 and TRBJ1-5; D might be TRBD1 (5 bases). The CDR3 loop spans 15 amino acids. Germline V lookup: CDR1 SGHNT, CDR2 YENEEA. Trimming took off 5 bases at V and 4 bases at J, with 15 bases between the two ends. CDR3 amino acids: CASSRSQDSNQPQHF. For the CDR3, the DNA is TGTGCCAGCAGCCGCAGCCAAGACAGTAATCAGCCCCAGCATTTT.

This clone has a handful of counts. This chain links TRBV19 with TRBJ1-2; 8 bases map to TRBD1. With V trimmed by 8 bases and J by 4 bases, 0 bases remained unmatched. The CDR3 runs to 11 residues. From germline, CDR1 is LNHDA and CDR2 SQIVND (reference sequence). The CDR3 spells CASDRGYGYTF. The DNA of the CDR3 is TGTGCCAGTGACAGGGGCTATGGCTACACCTTC.

This chain links TRBV19 with TRBJ1-2; maybe TRBD1 (6 bases). The CDR3 totals 15 residues. With 5 bases removed from V and 4 bases from J, the gap between germline ends came to 17 bases. Per germline, CDR1 LNHDA and CDR2 SQIVND (reference sequence). CDR3 residues: CASSGTQDRSYGYTF. The CDR3 nucleotides are TGTGCCAGTAGTGGAACCCAGGACAGATCCTATGGCTACACCTTC.

This clone is judged large. The rearrangement uses TRBV7-2 and TRBJ1-6; tentative D call: TRBD1 (5 bases). V was cut by 8 bases and J by 10 bases, with 15 bases left in between. CDR1 and CDR2 (germline): SGHTA, FQGNSA. The CDR3 totals 13 residues. In nucleotides, the CDR3 is TGTGCCAGCTCTCAGGGTCTGGAATCACCCCTCCACTTT. Protein: CASSQGLESPLHF.

In its sample, this clone was seen a few times. The J gene is TRBJ2-7, the V gene TRBV6-8; tentative D call: TRBD1 (6 bases). V was trimmed by 3 bases and J by 6 bases, leaving 12 bases between them. This CDR3 is 13 amino acids long. Germline CDR1 reads MNHGY; CDR2 reads SAAAGT. In DNA form, the CDR3 reads TGTGCCAGCAGTTATTTGACAGGAACCGAGCAGTACTTC. Protein product: CASSYLTGTEQYF.

The table lists this clone with a few counts. The chain joins TRBV19 to TRBJ1-1; no clear D. Trimming cost V 4 bases and J 1 base, with 1 base left between them. Germline loops: CDR1 LNHDA, CDR2 SQIVND (reference sequence). There are 11 residues in the CDR3. CDR3 loop: CASSKNTEAFF. In DNA, the CDR3 is TGTGCCAGTAGTAAGAACACTGAAGCTTTCTTT.

V usage is TRBV28 and J usage is TRBJ1-3; 9 bases align to TRBD1. With V trimmed by 8 bases and J by 3 bases, 8 bases remained unmatched. The CDR3 runs 15 residues. Germline-derived CDR1 and CDR2 are MDHEN and SYDVKM. CDR3 DNA sequence: TGTGCCAGCGGTGGACAGGGGATTTATGGAAACACCATATATTTT. Protein sequence: CASGGQGIYGNTIYF.

The V and J genes are TRBV18 and TRBJ1-1; D possibly corresponds to TRBD1 (5 bases). Germline V lookup: CDR1 KGHSH, CDR2 LQKENI. Between the trimmed V and J ends, which lost 3 bases and 3 bases, there was a span of 17 bases. The CDR3 is 16 residues long. Written as DNA, the CDR3 is TGTGCCAGCTCACCGACCCTCGGATCAGGGTACACTGAAGCTTTCTTT. Amino acid sequence: CASSPTLGSGYTEAFF.

The table lists this clone with a few counts. This chain connects TRBV6-8 to TRBJ1-5; unclear D gene. V gave up 7 bases and J gave up 2 bases, with 12 bases separating them. The CDR3 extends over 14 amino acids. CDR1 is MNHGY and CDR2 is SAAAGT in the germline V gene. The CDR3 sequence: CASKQNVGNQPQHF. In DNA form, the CDR3 reads TGTGCCAGCAAACAAAATGTTGGCAATCAGCCCCAGCATTTT.

This chain links TRBV10-2 with TRBJ2-7; 8 nucleotides line up with TRBD1. This CDR3 region has 13 residues. Germline V gene sequence: CDR1 WSHSY, CDR2 SAAADI. V was clipped by 6 bases and J by 3 bases; unmatched bases: 4. This chain's CDR3 is CASRTGENYEQYF. The CDR3 DNA follows: TGCGCCAGCAGGACAGGGGAGAACTACGAGCAGTACTTC.

The CDR3 loop reads CASSMRASDGAFF. Here the CDR3 DNA reads TGTGCCAGTAGTATGCGGGCTTCCGACGGGGCTTTCTTT. This chain connects TRBV19 to TRBJ1-1; unclear D gene. Deletions cut 3 bases from V and 11 bases from J, with 16 bases between. This CDR3 spans 13 amino acids. In germline, CDR1 is LNHDA, CDR2 SQIVND (reference sequence). Full variable domain (remainder filled in from reference TRBV19 and TRBJ1-1): DGGITQSPKYLFRKEGQNVTLSCEQNLNHDAMYWYRQDPGQGLRLIYYSQIVNDFQKGDIAEGYSVSREKKESFPLTVTSAQKNPTAFYLCASSMRASDGAFFGQGTRLTVV.